These 30 T cell receptor beta chains originate from one sample sequenced in a study of T cell changes during pregnancy in multiple sclerosis. This table comes from immunoSEQ multiplex PCR, and its TCRdb copy is limited to in-frame clones, with some not included. The table has roughly 100,000 clones, 92% seen once. This specimen consisted of peripheral blood, obtained after pregnancy. Source of these receptors: a female donor with multiple sclerosis, enrolled in a pregnancy study.

The chain employs TRBV9 and TRBJ1-5, with D possibly being TRBD1 (6 bases). The CDR3 is made up of 14 amino acids. Trimming stripped 6 bases from V and 1 base from J, with 11 bases between. Per the germline V gene, CDR1 is SGDLS and CDR2 is YYNGEE. The CDR3 nucleotides read TGTGCCAGCAACTCCGGACAGAGCAATCAGCCCCAGCATTTT. Translation: CASNSGQSNQPQHF.

CDR3 bases: TGTGCCAGCAGTTTACGGGACACGCGGACAGATACGCAGTATTTT. It encodes CASSLRDTRTDTQYF. This chain connects TRBV27 to TRBJ2-3; possibly TRBD1 for D (6 bases). Germline V gene data show CDR1 as MNHEY and CDR2 as SMNVEV (reference sequence). The CDR3 consists of 15 residues. V shed 2 bases and J shed 3 bases, with 12 bases lying between them.

This clone was observed a single time. This rearrangement joins TRBV9 to TRBJ2-7, with 7 bases fitting TRBD2. The germline CDR1 and CDR2 sequences are SGDLS and YYNGEE. This CDR3 contains 15 residues. The V segment lost 5 bases and the J segment 3 bases; nucleotides outside the gene matches: 11. CDR3 sequence reads: CASSGVGEGRYEQYF. The CDR3 DNA follows: TGTGCCAGCAGTGGGGTAGGGGAGGGGCGCTACGAGCAGTACTTC.

The CDR3 loop reads CASSYLRGVPDTQYF. Written as DNA, the CDR3 is TGTGCCAGCAGTTATCTCAGGGGGGTACCAGATACGCAGTATTTT. The chain recombines TRBV27 with TRBJ2-3; possible D gene TRBD1, 7 bases. Looked up from germline, CDR1 is MNHEY and CDR2 is SMNVEV (reference sequence). Deletions cut 4 bases from V and 4 bases from J, with 15 bases between. This CDR3 spans 15 amino acids.

The chain carries TRBV13 and TRBJ2-7; D perhaps matches TRBD1 (6 bases). The CDR3 totals 13 residues. Trimming removed 4 bases at V and 5 bases at J, with 12 bases between. The germline V gene encodes CDR1 PRHDT and CDR2 FYEKMQ (reference sequence). The CDR3 here is CASSSAGTHEQYF. The CDR3 DNA sequence: TGTGCCAGCAGCTCAGCCGGGACACACGAGCAGTACTTC. Combining the CDR3 with reference TRBV13 and TRBJ2-7 gives the whole variable domain AAGVIQSPRHLIKEKRETATLKCYPIPRHDTVYWYQQGPGQDPQFLISFYEKMQSDKGSIPDRFSAQQFSDYHSELNMSSLELGDSALYFCASSSAGTHEQYFGPGTRLTVT.

The chain carries TRBV5-4 and TRBJ2-6, with D possibly matching TRBD1 (6 bases). CDR3 length: 15 residues. The germline CDR1 and CDR2 sequences are SGHNT and YYREEE (reference sequence). V lost 3 bases to trimming and J lost 3 bases, with 10 bases between them. The CDR3 nucleotides read TGTGCCAGCAGCTCAACAGGGTATGGGGCCAACGTCCTGACTTTC. Its protein product is CASSSTGYGANVLTF.

V usage is TRBV2 and J usage is TRBJ1-4; D ambiguous. The CDR3 length is 15 residues. Germline V gene sequence: CDR1 SNHLY, CDR2 FYNNEI. Trimming shortened V by 2 bases and J by 0 bases, and 7 bases separated the two germline ends. The CDR3 DNA reads as TGTGCCAGCAGTGAACTAATCGCAACTAATGAAAAACTGTTTTTT. It is translated as CASSELIATNEKLFF.

The V call is TRBV19, the J call TRBJ1-3; D is undetermined. The CDR3 consists of 16 residues. The V gene lost 7 bases and the J gene lost 4 bases, with 20 bases spanning the gap. Germline V gene lookup returns CDR1 LNHDA and CDR2 SQIVND (reference sequence). The CDR3 region has the DNA TGTGCCAGTATTAGTTTGTTCGTCAGGAGGGGAAACACCATATATTTT. Protein product: CASISLFVRRGNTIYF.

The chain links TRBV30 to TRBJ2-7; 13 bases line up with TRBD2. This CDR3 has 14 amino acids. CDR1 is GTSNPN, CDR2 SVGIG, per germline (reference sequence). Trimming took 6 bases from V and 4 from J; bases not matched to a gene: 6. The CDR3, as DNA: TGTGCCTGTTACGGGACTAGCGGGAATTACGAGCAGTACTTC. Residues: CACYGTSGNYEQYF.

The gene calls are TRBV4-3 and TRBJ2-5; tentatively, D is TRBD2 (5 bases). V lost 0 bases and J 2 bases, leaving 16 bases between the germline ends. The CDR3 is 17 amino acids. The germline V gene encodes CDR1 LGHNA and CDR2 YSLEER. The DNA of the CDR3 is TGCGCCAGCAGCCAAGAAGCGGACGGACGGCTTCAAGAGACCCAGTACTTC. Residues: CASSQEADGRLQETQYF.

This sequence joins TRBV19 and TRBJ1-1, with D unresolved. This CDR3 is 15 amino acids long. CDR1 is LNHDA, CDR2 SQIVND, per germline (reference sequence). V was clipped by 5 bases and J by 1 base, with 14 bases between them. The CDR3, as DNA: TGTGCCAGTAGTTTTAAACAGCCCCAGAACACTGAAGCTTTCTTT. Translation gives CASSFKQPQNTEAFF.

This chain connects TRBV29-1 to TRBJ2-7, with 15 bases fitting TRBD2. The V gene's germline CDR1 is SQVTM and CDR2 ANQGSEA. The length of the CDR3 is 18 residues. V shed 4 bases, J shed 2 bases, and the junction held 12 bases outside the gene matches. As DNA, the CDR3 is TGCAGCGTTGGAACCGGGACTAGCGGGAGGTGGCTCACCTACGAGCAGTACTTC. Protein: CSVGTGTSGRWLTYEQYF.

This chain joins TRBV19 and TRBJ2-7, with 12 bases lining up with TRBD1. After removal of 4 bases from V and 4 bases from J, the junction contained 8 bases not matched to a gene. Germline CDR1 is LNHDA and CDR2 is SQIVND (reference sequence). The CDR3 extends over 16 amino acids. The CDR3 DNA sequence: TGTGCCAGTAGTACCGTAGGGACAGGGGGCGATTACGAGCAGTACTTC. Protein sequence: CASSTVGTGGDYEQYF.

This chain links TRBV9 with TRBJ2-7; no firm D call. Looked up from germline, CDR1 is SGDLS and CDR2 is YYNGEE. The CDR3 contains 15 residues. Trimming removed 4 bases from V and 2 bases from J, with 16 bases in between. The DNA for the CDR3 is TGTGCCAGCAGCAGTAGCCCGGGTCTAGCCTACGAGCAGTACTTC. The encoded protein is CASSSSPGLAYEQYF.

Only one count was recorded for this clone. The CDR3 region is CASSLRGGTKRNEQFF. The DNA of the CDR3 is TGTGCCAGCAGCTTACGGGGGGGTACAAAGAGGAATGAGCAGTTCTTC. The rearrangement joins TRBV7-3 to TRBJ2-1; TRBD2 matches 8 bases. After removal of 2 bases from V and 7 bases from J, the junction contained 10 bases not matched to a gene. The CDR3 runs 16 residues. Looked up from germline, CDR1 is SGHTA and CDR2 is FQGTGA.

The chain joins TRBV4-1 to TRBJ2-3, with no clear D. CDR3 length equals 13 residues. Germline CDR1 and CDR2: MGHRA and YSYEKL. Trimming cost V 3 bases and J 4 bases, with 8 bases left between them. The CDR3 region is CASSQAVADTQYF. The CDR3 DNA reads as TGCGCCAGCAGCCAGGCGGTGGCAGATACGCAGTATTTT.

This clone has just one count. The chain couples TRBV10-3 to TRBJ2-7; no clear D. Germline CDR1 is ENHRY and CDR2 is SYGVKD. V lost 8 bases, J lost 4 bases, and 12 bases lay in between. This CDR3 is 12 amino acids long. The chain's CDR3 is CAISGSRYEQYF. DNA for the CDR3: TGTGCCATCTCAGGATCTCGGTACGAGCAGTACTTC.

The V gene is TRBV25-1, the J gene TRBJ2-4; 7 bases fit TRBD1. Per the germline V gene, CDR1 is MGHDK and CDR2 is SYGVNS. CDR3 length equals 16 residues. The junction had 10 bases not matched to a gene; V was cut back by 6 bases and J by 2 bases. CDR3 sequence: CASSHSGGLSKNIQYF. CDR3 DNA: TGTGCCAGCAGCCACTCAGGGGGTTTGTCCAAAAACATTCAGTACTTC.

This sequence joins TRBV28 and TRBJ1-2; 7 bases are shared with TRBD1. V was clipped by 4 bases and J by 5 bases; unmatched bases: 7. Per germline, CDR1 MDHEN and CDR2 SYDVKM. The CDR3 is made up of 14 amino acids. CDR3 sequence: CASSSPQGEYGYTF. As DNA, the CDR3 is TGTGCCAGCAGTTCACCCCAGGGGGAATATGGCTACACCTTC.

V and J are TRBV7-2 and TRBJ2-1, with 7 positions matching TRBD1. V trimming: 5 bases; J trimming: 3 bases; junction bases outside the gene matches: 7. This CDR3 has 15 amino acids. The germline gives CDR1 SGHTA, CDR2 FQGNSA. In DNA, the CDR3 is TGTGCCAGCAGCCGAAACAGGGGAAGCTACAATGAGCAGTTCTTC. Amino acids: CASSRNRGSYNEQFF.

This clone was counted once. Here the CDR3 reads CASSSTTQETQYF. The CDR3, as DNA: TGTGCCAGCAGCTCCACTACACAAGAGACCCAGTACTTC. This sequence joins TRBV11-2 and TRBJ2-5; unclear D gene. Germline CDR1 is SGHAT and CDR2 is FQNNGV. Trimming removed 4 bases from V and 2 bases from J, with 8 bases in between. The CDR3 contains 13 residues.

A few counts support this clone. This chain joins TRBV4-1 and TRBJ1-2; D is uncertain. The V end lost 5 bases, the J end lost 2 bases, and 15 bases lay between the germline ends. From germline, CDR1 is MGHRA and CDR2 YSYEKL. The CDR3 is 15 residues long. The CDR3 loop is CASSLYLELNYGYTF. CDR3 coding DNA: TGCGCCAGCAGCTTATACTTGGAACTAAACTATGGCTACACCTTC.

This clone was seen a single time. The chain is built from TRBV5-8 and TRBJ1-4, with 7 bases fitting TRBD1. The germline V gene has CDR1 SGHTS and CDR2 YDEGEE. The trim removed 4 bases at V and 8 bases at J, leaving 11 bases unmatched. CDR3 length equals 15 residues. The CDR3 is CASSPEGQPVEKLFF. The DNA of the CDR3 is TGTGCCAGCAGCCCGGAGGGACAGCCGGTAGAAAAACTGTTTTTT.

The chain is built from TRBV27 and TRBJ2-3, with D unresolved. Germline assignment: CDR1 MNHEY and CDR2 SMNVEV (reference sequence). This CDR3 is built from 15 residues. V gave up 6 bases and J gave up 0 bases, with 13 bases separating them. The CDR3: CASSPRLPSTDTQYF. The CDR3 DNA is TGTGCCAGCAGCCCCCGTCTACCTAGCACAGATACGCAGTATTTT.

The J gene is TRBJ1-1, the V gene TRBV2; TRBD1 matches at 8 bases. Germline CDR1 is SNHLY and CDR2 is FYNNEI. With 0 bases clipped from V and 5 bases from J, the junction kept 8 bases outside the gene matches. CDR3 length: 16 amino acids. The CDR3 bases are TGTGCCAGCAGTGAAGCGAGACAGGGGATTCGAACTGAAGCTTTCTTT. Translated: CASSEARQGIRTEAFF.

The V gene is TRBV7-9, the J gene TRBJ2-7; TRBD1 matches at 8 bases. Germline lookup yields CDR1 SEHNR and CDR2 FQNEAQ (reference sequence). The V and J ends lost 2 bases and 1 base, in that order; junction bases with no gene match: 7. The length of the CDR3 is 16 residues. The CDR3 is CASSLPFGQGSYEQYF. CDR3 bases: TGTGCCAGCAGCTTACCATTTGGACAGGGTTCCTACGAGCAGTACTTC.

The CDR3, as DNA: TGCGCCAGCAGCTTGGGGACACAAAACATGAACACTGAAGCTTTCTTT. Amino acid sequence: CASSLGTQNMNTEAFF. The chain links TRBV5-1 to TRBJ1-1; tentatively, D is TRBD1 (5 bases). Trimming cost V 0 bases and J 0 bases, with 12 bases left between them. The CDR3 runs 16 residues. CDR1 is SGHRS and CDR2 is YFSETQ in the germline V gene.

The chain employs TRBV10-3 and TRBJ2-5, with 7 bases aligning to TRBD2. This CDR3 comprises 15 residues. Trimming cost V 0 bases and J 5 bases; bases outside gene matches: 6. Germline V gene lookup returns CDR1 ENHRY and CDR2 SYGVKD. The CDR3 sequence: CAISESAGVGETQYF. The CDR3 coding sequence is TGTGCCATCAGTGAGTCGGCGGGAGTCGGGGAGACCCAGTACTTC.

The rearrangement links TRBV11-3 to TRBJ2-2, with TRBD1 matching over 7 bases. The CDR3 contains 15 residues. V dropped 6 bases and J dropped 4; count of bases not matched to a gene: 8. Germline V gene sequence: CDR1 SGHNT, CDR2 YENEEA. The CDR3 loop is CASSPRGPGTGELFF. Here the CDR3 DNA reads TGTGCCAGCAGTCCAAGGGGGCCGGGCACCGGGGAGCTGTTTTTT.

The chain is built from TRBV7-9 and TRBJ2-3; the match to TRBD2 covers 10 bases. Germline CDR1 SEHNR, CDR2 FQNEAQ (reference sequence). The J segment lost 0 bases and the V segment lost 4 bases, leaving 4 bases of the junction unmatched. The CDR3 runs 16 residues. The CDR3 nucleotides read TGTGCCAGCAGCTGGGAGACTAGCGGGAGCACAGATACGCAGTATTTT. Protein sequence: CASSWETSGSTDTQYF.